One sample yielded the 5 T cell receptor beta chains listed below, sequenced in a study of OX40 agonist ivuxolimab in advanced cancers. Sequencing was performed with immunoSEQ multiplex PCR; in TCRdb, only in-frame clones are kept and a portion is missing. In the table there are about 70,000 clones, 85% of which are singletons. This sample comprised CD4+ or CD8+ T cells sorted from blood, obtained in a trial of the OX40 agonist ivuxolimab. Every receptor here comes from an adult with an advanced solid tumor such as melanoma, head and neck, liver or kidney cancer.

This chain joins TRBV7-3 and TRBJ2-5; tentative D call: TRBD2 (5 bases). CDR1 SGHTA and CDR2 FQGTGA come from the germline V gene. The CDR3 has 15 residues. The V gene lost 0 bases and the J gene lost 4 bases, with 12 bases spanning the gap. The CDR3: CASSLTSGIGETQYF. CDR3 in DNA: TGTGCCAGCAGCTTAACATCCGGGATAGGAGAGACCCAGTACTTC.

This chain links TRBV29-1 with TRBJ2-5; TRBD1 matches at 7 bases. This CDR3 is built from 13 residues. Germline V gene data show CDR1 as SQVTM and CDR2 as ANQGSEA. The V and J ends lost 7 bases and 4 bases, in that order; junction bases with no gene match: 9. The CDR3 DNA follows: TGCAGCGCGAGGGGGCAGGGGGTAGAGACCCAGTACTTC. It specifies CSARGQGVETQYF. Looking up the rest from reference TRBV29-1 and TRBJ2-5 gives the full variable domain: SAVISQKPSRDICQRGTSLTIQCQVDSQVTMMFWYRQQPGQSLTLIATANQGSEATYESGFVIDKFPISRPNLTFSTLTVSNMSPEDSSIYLCSARGQGVETQYFGPGTRLLVL.

V gene TRBV5-6 combines with J gene TRBJ2-3; weak D call: TRBD2 (6 bases). The V gene's germline CDR1 is SGHDT and CDR2 YYEEEE. The CDR3 has 15 residues. V dropped 4 bases and J dropped 1 base, with 13 bases sitting between them. The CDR3 sequence: CASSRSGAGTDTQYF. DNA for the CDR3: TGTGCCAGCAGCCGTTCGGGAGCGGGCACAGATACGCAGTATTTT.

The chain links TRBV27 to TRBJ2-7; TRBD2 agrees at 7 bases. The CDR3 runs to 14 residues. Germline V gene data show CDR1 as MNHEY and CDR2 as SMNVEV (reference sequence). Unmatched junction bases numbered 5, after V lost 6 bases and J lost 0 bases. The CDR3 is CASRRGRGSYEQYF. The CDR3 bases are TGTGCCAGCAGGCGGGGGAGAGGCTCCTACGAGCAGTACTTC.

The CDR3 bases are TGTGCCAGCAGCTTACGACAGGGGGCGGGGGCAGCTTTCTTT. This sequence encodes CASSLRQGAGAAFF. This rearrangement joins TRBV6-5 to TRBJ1-1, with TRBD1 matching 10 bases. The CDR3 totals 14 residues. Germline CDR1 is MNHEY and CDR2 is SVGAGI. Trimming took 6 bases from V and 10 from J; bases not matched to a gene: 11.